This T cell receptor beta chain stems from a study of breast tumors, draining lymph nodes, adjacent tissues. General study points: Compared with basal-like, luminal-like tumors shared significantly more repertoire with nontumor tissue.

The V gene's germline CDR1 is MNHNS and CDR2 SASEGT. Trimming took 5 bases from V and 0 from J; bases not matched to a gene: 4. The CDR3 has 14 amino acids. This clonotype was seen only once. The antigen remains unidentified. TCRdb ran MiXCR on the multiplex PCR reads and lists one entry per CDR3 protein. The data hold about 22,000 distinct CDR3 sequences, with approximately 60% observed a single time. The sequence was collected from a female donor with breast cancer. Some clones in this sample may be carry-over from other donors' samples. The source material was tumor-adjacent breast tissue. V is TRBV6-1 and J is TRBJ2-7; 7 bases line up with TRBD1. The CDR3 DNA reads as TGTGCCAGCAGTAGCCCAGGGGGCTCCTACGAGCAGTACTTC. The encoded protein is CASSSPGGSYEQYF.